The 21 T cell receptor beta chains in this list originate from one sample, sequenced in a study of T-cell reconstitution after alpha-beta-depleted transplantation in children (dated by TCRdb to about 2016). Library method: PCR. The instrument was an Illumina HiSeq 2500. To normalize quantification of the TCRbeta repertoire, the TCR libraries were built with molecular barcoding that relied on unique molecular identifiers. TCRdb cleaned the public reads at Q25 with fastp, built clones with MiXCR and kept in-frame beta chains. Rows are combined by CDR3 protein, so each entry shows the most common genes and DNA. The sample records approximately 240,000 distinct CDR3 sequences, 8% to 9.5% of which are singletons. The top ten clonotypes cover less than 8% of the sample. Sequences were derived from PBMCs from the stem cell graft donor, sampled from the stem cell graft. These receptors all stem from a human donor who donated a stem cell graft to a child with acute lymphoblastic leukemia.

The rearrangement links TRBV4-3 to TRBJ2-3, with D perhaps given as TRBD1 or TRBD2 (5 bases each). Trimming cost V 0 bases and J 2 bases, with 15 bases left between them. From germline, CDR1 is LGHNA and CDR2 YSLEER. This CDR3 region has 17 residues. This CDR3 is CASSQDHSGRVTDTQYF. CDR3 nucleotide sequence: TGCGCCAGCAGCCAAGATCACTCGGGACGGGTCACAGATACGCAGTATTTT.

This clonotype was detected many times. This chain joins TRBV5-1 and TRBJ1-6; 7 bases are a match to TRBD1. The germline CDR1 and CDR2 sequences are SGHRS and YFSETQ. This CDR3 spans 15 amino acids. The V and J ends lost 3 bases and 5 bases, in that order; junction bases with no gene match: 5. For the CDR3, the DNA is TGCGCCAGCAGCTACTCCGGGACAGATAATTCACCCCTCCACTTT. This sequence encodes CASSYSGTDNSPLHF.

This clonotype was counted a few times. V and J are TRBV11-3 and TRBJ2-2; D not certain. V dropped 2 bases and J dropped 0 bases, with 10 bases sitting between them. From germline, CDR1 is SGHNT and CDR2 YENEEA. The CDR3 totals 16 residues. CDR3 DNA: TGTGCCAGCAGCTTATTGTCCGACACGAACACCGGGGAGCTGTTTTTT. Protein sequence: CASSLLSDTNTGELFF.

The table lists this clonotype with a few counts. The genes are TRBV20-1 and TRBJ1-3, with D maybe TRBD1 (5 bases). This CDR3 is built from 15 residues. V lost 5 bases and J 1 base, leaving 15 bases between the germline ends. Per germline, CDR1 DFQATT and CDR2 SNEGSKA (reference sequence). The CDR3: CSAPHGGKSGNTIYF. The CDR3 DNA is TGCAGTGCTCCCCACGGGGGTAAATCTGGAAACACCATATATTTT.

The table lists this clonotype with many counts. The J gene is TRBJ2-3, the V gene TRBV29-1; either TRBD1 or TRBD2 may supply D (5 bases each). This CDR3 has 14 residues. Between the trimmed V and J ends, which lost 6 bases and 4 bases, there was a span of 17 bases. CDR1 is SQVTM, CDR2 ANQGSEA, per germline. CDR3 DNA sequence: TGCAGCGTAGAGCGAGGTATGGGGGCAGATACGCAGTATTTT. It encodes CSVERGMGADTQYF.

This clonotype was detected ten times or more. This sequence joins TRBV7-2 and TRBJ2-3; either TRBD1 or TRBD2 may fit D (5 bases each). Trimming pared 1 base from V and 0 bases from J, leaving 11 bases between. The CDR3 extends over 16 amino acids. Germline CDR1 reads SGHTA; CDR2 reads FQGNSA. The DNA of the CDR3 is TGTGCCAGCAGCTTAGTGGGGGTAGGGAGCACAGATACGCAGTATTTT. Its protein is CASSLVGVGSTDTQYF.

This clonotype has ten or more counts. The V call is TRBV7-9, the J call TRBJ1-5; no reliable D call. Germline CDR1 SEHNR, CDR2 FQNEAQ (reference sequence). This CDR3 has 13 residues. V lost 6 bases to trimming and J lost 2 bases, with 8 bases between them. The CDR3 is CASSLSGNQPQHF. As DNA, the CDR3 is TGTGCCAGCAGTTTATCGGGCAATCAGCCCCAGCATTTT.

The chain employs TRBV5-1 and TRBJ1-1; D is uncertain. The CDR3 loop spans 15 amino acids. Germline V gives CDR1 SGHRS, CDR2 YFSETQ. Deletions cut 0 bases from V and 0 bases from J, with 9 bases between. CDR3 in DNA: TGCGCCAGCAGCTTGGTAGGTCGGATGAACACTGAAGCTTTCTTT. Protein product: CASSLVGRMNTEAFF.

This clonotype occurred a few times. CDR3 amino acids: CASSLVGGLTYEQYF. CDR3 DNA: TGCGCCAGCAGCTTGGTTGGAGGACTGACCTACGAGCAGTACTTC. The rearrangement uses TRBV5-1 and TRBJ2-7; D possibly corresponds to TRBD2 (5 bases). This CDR3 comprises 15 residues. V gave up 0 bases and J gave up 2 bases, with 12 bases separating them. CDR1 and CDR2 from the germline V gene are SGHRS and YFSETQ.

This clonotype was observed at least ten times. The chain uses TRBV18 and TRBJ1-2, with 9 positions matching TRBD1. J was trimmed by 2 bases and V by 4 bases; bases with no gene match: 5. Germline V gene lookup returns CDR1 KGHSH and CDR2 LQKENI. This CDR3 is built from 15 residues. DNA of the CDR3: TGTGCCAGCTCACTGACAGGACAGGGGAACTATGGCTACACCTTC. This sequence encodes CASSLTGQGNYGYTF.

In its sample, this clonotype was seen many times. This chain joins TRBV15 and TRBJ1-5; D unresolved. The germline V gene encodes CDR1 LNHNV and CDR2 YYDKDF (reference sequence). The V gene lost 8 bases and the J gene lost 0 bases, with 11 bases spanning the gap. This CDR3 contains 14 residues. The CDR3 reads CATSNGYSNQPQHF. The DNA for the CDR3 is TGTGCCACCTCTAACGGATATAGCAATCAGCCCCAGCATTTT.

The rearrangement uses TRBV20-1 and TRBJ1-4; D is unclear. The germline CDR1 and CDR2 sequences are DFQATT and SNEGSKA (reference sequence). The CDR3 consists of 12 residues. V lost 1 base to trimming and J lost 6 bases, with 6 bases between them. CDR3 sequence: CSARAGDEKLFF. CDR3 in DNA: TGCAGTGCTAGAGCTGGGGATGAAAAACTGTTTTTT.

The sample holds a few counts of this clonotype. The J gene is TRBJ1-4, the V gene TRBV6-5; D gene uncertain. From germline, CDR1 is MNHEY and CDR2 SVGAGI. This CDR3 comprises 14 residues. Trimming pared 0 bases from V and 2 bases from J, leaving 4 bases between. The CDR3 coding sequence is TGTGCCAGCAGTTACTCAGGGACTAATGAAAAACTGTTTTTT. Encoded protein: CASSYSGTNEKLFF.

This clonotype has a handful of counts. The V gene is TRBV2, the J gene TRBJ1-5; D ambiguous. The germline V gene encodes CDR1 SNHLY and CDR2 FYNNEI. V dropped 3 bases and J dropped 0 bases, with 6 bases sitting between them. This CDR3 comprises 14 residues. The CDR3 here is CASSDRHSNQPQHF. The CDR3 DNA reads as TGTGCCAGCAGTGACAGACATAGCAATCAGCCCCAGCATTTT. Combining the CDR3 with reference TRBV2 and TRBJ1-5 gives the whole variable domain EPEVTQTPSHQVTQMGQEVILRCVPISNHLYFYWYRQILGQKVEFLVSFYNNEISEKSEIFDDQFSVERPDGSNFTLKIRSTKLEDSAMYFCASSDRHSNQPQHFGDGTRLSIL.

This clonotype was detected ten times or more. This rearrangement joins TRBV29-1 to TRBJ1-5, with D possibly TRBD1 on 6 matching bases. Germline CDR1 is SQVTM and CDR2 is ANQGSEA. V was cut by 4 bases and J by 2 bases, with 15 bases left in between. This CDR3 has 15 residues. Written as DNA, the CDR3 is TGCAGCGTTGTCCTACAGGGTGGGGGCAATCAGCCCCAGCATTTT. Translated, it gives CSVVLQGGGNQPQHF.

The gene calls are TRBV5-1 and TRBJ2-5; 12 bases match TRBD2. The CDR3 is 20 residues long. The V segment lost 2 bases and the J segment 4 bases; nucleotides outside the gene matches: 18. The germline CDR1 and CDR2 sequences are SGHRS and YFSETQ. The chain's CDR3 is CASSFLSSGGAFFCLETQYF. The CDR3 DNA reads TGCGCCAGCAGCTTCCTATCTAGCGGGGGGGCTTTCTTCTGCCTAGAGACCCAGTACTTC. The full variable domain, in which reference TRBV5-1 and TRBJ2-5 provide the parts outside the CDR3, is KAGVTQTPRYLIKTRGQQVTLSCSPISGHRSVSWYQQTPGQGLQFLFEYFSETQRNKGNFPGRFSGRQFSNSRSEMNVSTLELGDSALYLCASSFLSSGGAFFCLETQYFGPGTRLLVL.

The rearrangement links TRBV28 to TRBJ1-1; 7 bases are a match to TRBD1. This CDR3 is built from 10 residues. The germline CDR1 and CDR2 sequences are MDHEN and SYDVKM. The V gene end was trimmed by 6 bases and the J gene end by 10 bases; junction bases not matched to a gene: 2. CDR3 residues: CASRQGRAFF. In DNA form, the CDR3 reads TGTGCCAGCAGACAGGGGAGAGCTTTCTTT.

The chain links TRBV7-9 to TRBJ2-3; 7 bases line up with TRBD2. Germline loops: CDR1 SEHNR, CDR2 FQNEAQ (reference sequence). V shed 3 bases, J shed 3 bases, and the junction held 9 bases outside the gene matches. There are 16 residues in the CDR3. The DNA of the CDR3 is TGTGCCAGCAGCTTTTTTGGGCTAGCGGAGACAGATACGCAGTATTTT. Translated: CASSFFGLAETDTQYF.

This clonotype was observed at least ten times. The chain recombines TRBV24-1 with TRBJ2-2, with 14 bases matching TRBD2. Germline CDR1 KGHDR, CDR2 SFDVKD. The CDR3 runs 17 residues. Germline trimming cut 2 bases from V and 6 bases from J; bases unmatched to any gene: 4. The CDR3 DNA follows: TGTGCCACCAGTGATTCCCGACTAGCGGGGGGGCCCGGGGAGCTGTTTTTT. The encoded protein is CATSDSRLAGGPGELFF.

This clonotype occurred a few times. J is TRBJ1-2 and V is TRBV20-1; TRBD1 matches 10 bases. This CDR3 spans 16 amino acids. CDR1 is DFQATT, CDR2 SNEGSKA, per germline (reference sequence). V shed 1 base and J 4 bases; nucleotides not matched to a gene: 9. The chain's CDR3 is CSARALLTGGVYGYTF. The CDR3 DNA reads as TGCAGTGCTAGAGCCCTTTTGACAGGGGGCGTCTATGGCTACACCTTC.

In its sample, this clonotype was seen a few times. V usage is TRBV24-1 and J usage is TRBJ2-6; a weak D match, TRBD1 (6 bases). The length of the CDR3 is 16 residues. The ends were cut back, 1 base at V and 4 bases at J, with 10 bases in the middle. Germline lookup yields CDR1 KGHDR and CDR2 SFDVKD. Written as DNA, the CDR3 is TGTGCCACCAGTGATTTCAGGGGCGACGGGGCCAACGTCCTGACTTTC. Translating gives CATSDFRGDGANVLTF.